These T cell receptor beta chains were read from a single sample in a study of T cell clonotyping in hematopoietic cell transplantation. Only in-frame clones appear in the TCRdb table, and some are missing; sequencing was by immunoSEQ multiplex PCR. The sample lists 70,000 or so clones; around 94% were seen once. The source material was peripheral blood mononuclear cells. These receptors were collected from a middle-aged man in good health. Some clones in this sample may be carry-over from other donors' samples. The CDR3 runs from the conserved cysteine through the conserved F or W. A D gene is named only where the DNA matches it firmly. Clone size appears in some rows only: once, few, many, or a class for an expanded clone.

d_gene: -
abundance: once
v_gene: TRBV6-5
j_gene: TRBJ2-1
CDR3aa: CASSYSNPANEQFF
CDR3nt: TGTGCCAGCAGTTACTCGAATCCGGCGAATGAGCAGTTCTTC

d_gene: TRBD2
abundance: -
v_gene: TRBV30
j_gene: TRBJ2-5
CDR3aa: CAWREGLAAQETQYF
CDR3nt: TGTGCCTGGAGGGAAGGACTAGCGGCCCAAGAGACCCAGTACTTC

d_gene: -
abundance: once
v_gene: TRBV19
j_gene: TRBJ1-5
CDR3aa: CASRPFGAGGQPQHF
CDR3nt: TGTGCCAGTAGACCCTTTGGGGCCGGGGGTCAGCCCCAGCATTTT

d_gene: TRBD2
abundance: -
v_gene: TRBV7-9
j_gene: TRBJ2-7
CDR3aa: CASSLEFGGEGEQYF
CDR3nt: TGTGCCAGCAGCTTAGAATTTGGGGGGGAAGGCGAGCAGTACTTC

d_gene: TRBD2
abundance: -
v_gene: TRBV11-2
j_gene: TRBJ2-5
CDR3aa: CASSPSGEETQYF
CDR3nt: TGTGCCAGCAGCCCTAGCGGAGAAGAGACCCAGTACTTC

d_gene: -
abundance: -
v_gene: TRBV27
j_gene: TRBJ2-2
CDR3aa: CASSIRPSNTGELFF
CDR3nt: TGTGCCAGCAGTATCCGACCTTCGAACACCGGGGAGCTGTTTTTT

d_gene: -
abundance: -
v_gene: TRBV9
j_gene: TRBJ2-7
CDR3aa: CASGTGPPNEQYF
CDR3nt: TGTGCCAGCGGAACGGGTCCCCCAAACGAGCAGTACTTC

d_gene: -
abundance: -
v_gene: TRBV7-9
j_gene: TRBJ2-5
CDR3aa: CASSLAPETQYF
CDR3nt: TGTGCCAGCAGCTTAGCGCCGGAGACCCAGTACTTC

d_gene: TRBD2
abundance: -
v_gene: TRBV29-1
j_gene: TRBJ2-1
CDR3aa: CSDDGLAGGDEQFF
CDR3nt: TGCAGCGACGATGGACTAGCGGGGGGGGATGAGCAGTTCTTC

d_gene: -
abundance: once
v_gene: TRBV9
j_gene: TRBJ2-5
CDR3aa: CASSVRLPQETQYF
CDR3nt: TGTGCCAGCAGCGTAAGGCTACCACAAGAGACCCAGTACTTC

d_gene: -
abundance: -
v_gene: TRBV6-6
j_gene: TRBJ2-3
CDR3aa: CASSYQGRDTQYF
CDR3nt: TGTGCCAGCAGTTACCAAGGACGAGATACGCAGTATTTT

d_gene: TRBD1
abundance: -
v_gene: TRBV6-5
j_gene: TRBJ1-5
CDR3aa: CASSRQGGQPQHF
CDR3nt: TGTGCCAGCAGTCGACAGGGGGGGCAGCCCCAGCATTTT

d_gene: -
abundance: once
v_gene: TRBV19
j_gene: TRBJ1-2
CDR3aa: CASRTGDWGYTF
CDR3nt: TGTGCCAGTAGAACCGGGGATTGGGGCTACACCTTC

d_gene: -
abundance: -
v_gene: TRBV5-1
j_gene: TRBJ1-1
CDR3aa: CASSPPRTNTEAFF
CDR3nt: TGCGCCAGCAGCCCGCCCAGGACTAACACTGAAGCTTTCTTT

d_gene: TRBD1
abundance: once
v_gene: TRBV6-6
j_gene: TRBJ2-6
CDR3aa: CASIGQGAGANVLTF
CDR3nt: TGTGCCAGCATCGGACAGGGGGCCGGGGCCAACGTCCTGACTTTC

d_gene: -
abundance: -
v_gene: TRBV6-4
j_gene: TRBJ2-6
CDR3aa: CASSAFSGANVLTF
CDR3nt: TGTGCCAGCAGTGCCTTCTCTGGGGCCAACGTCCTGACTTTC

d_gene: -
abundance: -
v_gene: TRBV4-1
j_gene: TRBJ1-5
CDR3aa: CASSHGAETGQPQHF
CDR3nt: TGCGCCAGCAGCCATGGGGCAGAGACCGGTCAGCCCCAGCATTTT

d_gene: TRBD1
abundance: -
v_gene: TRBV6-5
j_gene: TRBJ2-7
CDR3aa: CASSYNPWDSRYEQYF
CDR3nt: TGTGCCAGCAGTTACAATCCTTGGGACAGCAGATACGAGCAGTACTTC

d_gene: -
abundance: -
v_gene: TRBV5-1
j_gene: TRBJ2-7
CDR3aa: CASSLGGGHSSYEQYF
CDR3nt: TGCGCCAGCAGCTTGGGTGGGGGGCATAGCTCCTACGAGCAGTACTTC

d_gene: -
abundance: -
v_gene: TRBV6-5
j_gene: TRBJ1-1
CDR3aa: CASSYSYQGDTEAFF
CDR3nt: TGTGCCAGCAGTTACTCGTATCAGGGAGACACTGAAGCTTTCTTT

d_gene: -
abundance: -
v_gene: TRBV29-1
j_gene: TRBJ2-5
CDR3aa: CSVATGKATQYF
CDR3nt: TGCAGCGTTGCGACAGGAAAGGCGACCCAGTACTTC

d_gene: TRBD1
abundance: -
v_gene: TRBV28
j_gene: TRBJ1-2
CDR3aa: CASSSAGTGAGGYTF
CDR3nt: TGTGCCAGCAGTTCAGCCGGGACAGGGGCTGGTGGCTACACCTTC

d_gene: TRBD1
abundance: once
v_gene: TRBV5-1
j_gene: TRBJ2-7
CDR3aa: CASSFGTGGYEQYF
CDR3nt: TGCGCCAGCAGCTTTGGGACAGGGGGTTACGAGCAGTACTTC

d_gene: TRBD1
abundance: once
v_gene: TRBV5-1
j_gene: TRBJ1-1
CDR3aa: CASSFSSTGTEAFF
CDR3nt: TGCGCCAGCAGCTTTTCGTCGACAGGGACTGAAGCTTTCTTT

d_gene: -
abundance: once
v_gene: TRBV28
j_gene: TRBJ2-6
CDR3aa: CAGGTASTVGANVLTF
CDR3nt: TGTGCCGGAGGTACTGCCTCAACTGTGGGGGCCAACGTCCTGACTTTC

d_gene: -
abundance: -
v_gene: TRBV30
j_gene: TRBJ1-6
CDR3aa: CAWSVGQGYDSPLHF
CDR3nt: TGTGCCTGGAGTGTGGGCCAGGGGTATGATTCACCCCTCCACTTT

d_gene: -
abundance: -
v_gene: TRBV7-9
j_gene: TRBJ1-2
CDR3aa: CASSFNSPNGYTF
CDR3nt: TGTGCCAGCAGCTTCAACAGTCCCAATGGCTACACCTTC

d_gene: -
abundance: few
v_gene: TRBV21-1
j_gene: TRBJ1-5
CDR3aa: CASSKQGRGQPQHF
CDR3nt: TGTGCCAGCAGCAAGCAGGGGCGCGGTCAGCCCCAGCATTTT

d_gene: -
abundance: -
v_gene: TRBV5-1
j_gene: TRBJ2-5
CDR3aa: CASSLMGQYQETQYF
CDR3nt: TGCGCCAGCAGCCTGATGGGACAATACCAAGAGACCCAGTACTTC

d_gene: -
abundance: -
v_gene: TRBV5-1
j_gene: TRBJ1-1
CDR3aa: CASTPMGTGRTEAFF
CDR3nt: TGCGCCAGCACCCCGATGGGCACAGGGCGCACTGAAGCTTTCTTT

d_gene: TRBD2
abundance: few
v_gene: TRBV4-3
j_gene: TRBJ2-1
CDR3aa: CASSRGLGDNEQFF
CDR3nt: TGCGCCAGCAGCCGAGGACTAGGAGACAATGAGCAGTTCTTC

d_gene: -
abundance: -
v_gene: TRBV2
j_gene: TRBJ1-4
CDR3aa: CAIGGVANEKLFF
CDR3nt: TGTGCCATCGGGGGGGTCGCTAATGAAAAACTGTTTTTT

d_gene: TRBD2
abundance: few
v_gene: TRBV5-1
j_gene: TRBJ2-2
CDR3aa: CASSERLAGYGELFF
CDR3nt: TGCGCCAGCAGCGAACGACTAGCGGGGTATGGGGAGCTGTTTTTT

d_gene: -
abundance: -
v_gene: TRBV6-5
j_gene: TRBJ1-2
CDR3aa: CASSTTGTYGYTF
CDR3nt: TGTGCCAGCAGCACGACAGGAACCTATGGCTACACCTTC

d_gene: -
abundance: -
v_gene: TRBV7-9
j_gene: TRBJ1-2
CDR3aa: CASSLDPGNYGYTF
CDR3nt: TGTGCCAGCAGCTTAGATCCGGGGAACTATGGCTACACCTTC

d_gene: -
abundance: -
v_gene: TRBV30
j_gene: TRBJ1-1
CDR3aa: CAWTTGRSLFF
CDR3nt: TGTGCCTGGACCACAGGGAGAAGCTTATTCTTT

d_gene: -
abundance: -
v_gene: TRBV19
j_gene: TRBJ1-2
CDR3aa: CASSHTQQLPYGYTF
CDR3nt: TGTGCCAGTAGTCATACCCAGCAGCTCCCCTATGGCTACACCTTC

d_gene: TRBD2
abundance: -
v_gene: TRBV4-1
j_gene: TRBJ2-3
CDR3aa: CASSQDDGGGTDTQYF
CDR3nt: TGCGCCAGCAGCCAAGATGACGGGGGGGGAACAGATACGCAGTATTTT

d_gene: TRBD1
abundance: -
v_gene: TRBV4-3
j_gene: TRBJ2-7
CDR3aa: CASSQSGQGKDEQYF
CDR3nt: TGCGCCAGCAGCCAGTCGGGACAGGGCAAGGACGAGCAGTACTTC

d_gene: -
abundance: -
v_gene: TRBV15
j_gene: TRBJ2-7
CDR3aa: CATSGGGAADEQYF
CDR3nt: TGTGCCACCAGCGGGGGAGGAGCCGCTGACGAGCAGTACTTC

d_gene: -
abundance: -
v_gene: TRBV11-3
j_gene: TRBJ1-4
CDR3aa: CASSLEFRELTTNEKLFF
CDR3nt: TGTGCCAGCAGCTTAGAATTCCGGGAGCTGACAACTAATGAAAAACTGTTTTTT